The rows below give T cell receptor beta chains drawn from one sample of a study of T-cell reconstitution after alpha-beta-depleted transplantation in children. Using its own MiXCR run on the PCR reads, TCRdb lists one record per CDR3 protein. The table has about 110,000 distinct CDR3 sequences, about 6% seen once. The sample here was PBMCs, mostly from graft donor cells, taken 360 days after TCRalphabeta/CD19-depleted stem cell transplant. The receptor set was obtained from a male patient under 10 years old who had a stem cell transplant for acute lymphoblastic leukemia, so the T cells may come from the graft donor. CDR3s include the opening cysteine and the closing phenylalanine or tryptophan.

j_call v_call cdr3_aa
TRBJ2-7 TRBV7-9 CASSSTGQGGEQYF
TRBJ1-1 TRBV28 CASSLRARGTEAFF
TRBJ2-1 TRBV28 CASRLGGPGREQFF
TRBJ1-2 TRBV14 CASSPSWWGYGYTF
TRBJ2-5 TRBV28 CASRMPGLGIIETQYF
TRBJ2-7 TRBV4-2 CASSQKLAYEQYF
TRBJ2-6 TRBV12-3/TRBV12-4 CASSFPTAPSGANVLTF
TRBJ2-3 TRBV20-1 CSARKKGDPLGGQYF
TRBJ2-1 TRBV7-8 CASSRGGNEQFF
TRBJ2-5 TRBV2 CASSENGGVGETQYF
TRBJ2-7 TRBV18 CASSLPGSSYEQYF
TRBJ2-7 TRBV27 CASSSGLAYEQYF
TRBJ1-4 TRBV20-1 CSAFPGQGSNEKLFF
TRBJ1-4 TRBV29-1 CSVGRGPLDEKLFF
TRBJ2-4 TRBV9 CASSGQGGAKNIQYF
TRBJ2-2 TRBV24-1 CATGRSANTGELFF
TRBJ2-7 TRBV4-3 CASSQGGPPNYEQYF
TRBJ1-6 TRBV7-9 CASSSTGTGHNSPLHF
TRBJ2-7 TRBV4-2 CASSQGLIYEQYF
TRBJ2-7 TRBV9 CASSPGGSGRYEQYF
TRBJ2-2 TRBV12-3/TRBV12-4 CASSLLGQQAGELFF
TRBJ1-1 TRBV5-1 CASSLRGGPNTEAFF